This T cell receptor (delta chain) was identified in a study of gamma-delta T cells after stem cell transplantation. Germline loops: CDR1 GEAIGNYY, CDR2 EKD. This CDR3 comprises 18 residues. The junction had 13 bases not matched to a gene; V was cut back by 0 bases and J by 5 bases. TCRdb re-identified clones in the RT-PCR reads via CATT. The sample includes 1,500 to 2,000 delta-chain clones, roughly 18% seen only once; the top ten take about 31%. This clone is deemed large (0.1 to 1%). The chain combines TRDV2 with TRDJ1; 11 bases map to TRDD3. The sequence derives from a human donor. It is not recorded whose cells these are; they may come from a transplant donor. The sample was gamma-delta T cells. CDR3 sequence reads: CACDTVGVGGYAIDKLIF. Written as DNA, the CDR3 is TGTGCCTGTGACACCGTAGGCGTTGGGGGATACGCGATTGATAAACTCATCTTT.